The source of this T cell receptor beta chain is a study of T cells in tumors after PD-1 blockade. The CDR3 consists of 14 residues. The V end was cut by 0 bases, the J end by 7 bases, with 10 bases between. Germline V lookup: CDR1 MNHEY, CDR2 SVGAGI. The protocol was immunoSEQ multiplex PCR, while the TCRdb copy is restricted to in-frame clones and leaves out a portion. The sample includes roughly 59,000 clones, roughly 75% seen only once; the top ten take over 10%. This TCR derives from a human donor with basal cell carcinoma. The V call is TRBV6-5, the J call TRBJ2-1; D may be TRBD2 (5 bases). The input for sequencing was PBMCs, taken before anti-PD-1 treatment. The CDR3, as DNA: TGTGCCAGCAGTTACTCTCGGGGAGTGAATGAGCAGTTCTTC. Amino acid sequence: CASSYSRGVNEQFF.